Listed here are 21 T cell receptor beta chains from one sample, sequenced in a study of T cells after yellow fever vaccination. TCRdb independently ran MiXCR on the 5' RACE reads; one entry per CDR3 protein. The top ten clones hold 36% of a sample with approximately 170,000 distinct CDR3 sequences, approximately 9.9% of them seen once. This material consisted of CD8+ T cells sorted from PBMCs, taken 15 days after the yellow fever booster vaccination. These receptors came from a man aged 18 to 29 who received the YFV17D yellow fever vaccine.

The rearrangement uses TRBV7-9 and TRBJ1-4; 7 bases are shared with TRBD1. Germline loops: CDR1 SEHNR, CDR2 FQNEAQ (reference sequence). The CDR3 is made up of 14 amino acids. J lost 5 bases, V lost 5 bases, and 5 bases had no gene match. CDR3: CASSRGQQNEKLFF. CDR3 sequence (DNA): TGTGCCAGCAGCAGGGGACAGCAGAATGAAAAACTGTTTTTT.

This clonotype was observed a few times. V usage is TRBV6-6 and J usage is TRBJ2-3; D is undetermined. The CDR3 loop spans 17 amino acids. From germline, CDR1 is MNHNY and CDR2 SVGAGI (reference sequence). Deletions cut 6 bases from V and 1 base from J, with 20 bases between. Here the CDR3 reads CASSSFGPTFGTDTQYF. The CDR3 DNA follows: TGTGCCAGCAGCTCCTTCGGGCCGACCTTCGGCACAGATACGCAGTATTTT.

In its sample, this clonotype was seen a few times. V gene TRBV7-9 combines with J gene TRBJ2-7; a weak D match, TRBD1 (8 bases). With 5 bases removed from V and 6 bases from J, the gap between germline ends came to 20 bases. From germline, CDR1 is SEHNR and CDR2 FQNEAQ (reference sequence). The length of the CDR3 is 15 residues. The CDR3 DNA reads TGTGCCAGCAGCACTTACACAGGGGGGGGAAGCGAGCAGTACTTC. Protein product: CASSTYTGGGSEQYF.

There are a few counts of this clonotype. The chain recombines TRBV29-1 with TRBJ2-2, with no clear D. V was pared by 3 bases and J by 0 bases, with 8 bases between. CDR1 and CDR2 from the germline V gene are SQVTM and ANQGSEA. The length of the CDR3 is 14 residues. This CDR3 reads CSVEQLANTGELFF. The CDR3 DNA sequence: TGCAGCGTTGAGCAGCTCGCGAACACCGGGGAGCTGTTTTTT.

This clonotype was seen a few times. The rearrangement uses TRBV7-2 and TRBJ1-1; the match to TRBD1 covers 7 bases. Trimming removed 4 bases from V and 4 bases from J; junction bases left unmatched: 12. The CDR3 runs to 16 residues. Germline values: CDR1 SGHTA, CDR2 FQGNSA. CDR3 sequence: CASSYRRQGVITEAFF. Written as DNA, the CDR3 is TGTGCCAGCAGCTACCGACGACAGGGCGTGATCACTGAAGCTTTCTTT.

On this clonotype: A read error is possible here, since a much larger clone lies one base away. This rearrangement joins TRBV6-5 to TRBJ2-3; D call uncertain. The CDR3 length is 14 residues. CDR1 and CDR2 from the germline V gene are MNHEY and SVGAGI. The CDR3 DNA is TGTGCCAGCAGTTACTTGGGCCCCACAGATATGCAGTATTTT. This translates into CASSYLGPTDMQYF.

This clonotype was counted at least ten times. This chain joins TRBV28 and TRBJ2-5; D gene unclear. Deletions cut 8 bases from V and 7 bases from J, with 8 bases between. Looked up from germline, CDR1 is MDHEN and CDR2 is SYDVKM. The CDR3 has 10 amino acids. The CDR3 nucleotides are TGTGCCAGCGGACCAGGGACCCAGTACTTC. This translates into CASGPGTQYF.

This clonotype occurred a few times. The CDR3 spells CASSEEGGGSPLHF. The CDR3 region has the DNA TGTGCCAGCAGTGAAGAAGGTGGGGGCTCACCCCTCCACTTT. This sequence joins TRBV2 and TRBJ1-6; possibly TRBD1 for D (6 bases). Trimming left V 1 base short and J 10 bases short, with 11 bases between. The germline gives CDR1 SNHLY, CDR2 FYNNEI. CDR3 size: 14 residues. Variable domain in full (rest from reference TRBV2 and TRBJ1-6): EPEVTQTPSHQVTQMGQEVILRCVPISNHLYFYWYRQILGQKVEFLVSFYNNEISEKSEIFDDQFSVERPDGSNFTLKIRSTKLEDSAMYFCASSEEGGGSPLHFGNGTRLTVT.

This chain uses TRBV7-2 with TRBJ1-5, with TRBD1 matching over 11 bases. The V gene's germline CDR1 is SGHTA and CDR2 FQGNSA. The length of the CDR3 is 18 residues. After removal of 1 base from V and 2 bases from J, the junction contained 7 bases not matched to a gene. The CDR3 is CASSLEYGQGARNQPQHF. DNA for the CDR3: TGTGCCAGCAGCTTAGAGTACGGACAGGGGGCGCGCAATCAGCCCCAGCATTTT. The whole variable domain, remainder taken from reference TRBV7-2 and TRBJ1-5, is GAGVSQSPSNKVTEKGKDVELRCDPISGHTALYWYRQSLGQGLEFLIYFQGNSAPDKSGLPSDRFSAERTGGSVSTLTIQRTQQEDSAVYLCASSLEYGQGARNQPQHFGDGTRLSIL.

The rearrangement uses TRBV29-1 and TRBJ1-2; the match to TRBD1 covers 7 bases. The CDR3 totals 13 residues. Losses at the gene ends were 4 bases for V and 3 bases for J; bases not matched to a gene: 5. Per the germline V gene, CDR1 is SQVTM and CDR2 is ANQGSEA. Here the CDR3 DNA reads TGCAGCGTTGGGCGGCAGGGGGACTATGGCTACACCTTC. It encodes CSVGRQGDYGYTF.

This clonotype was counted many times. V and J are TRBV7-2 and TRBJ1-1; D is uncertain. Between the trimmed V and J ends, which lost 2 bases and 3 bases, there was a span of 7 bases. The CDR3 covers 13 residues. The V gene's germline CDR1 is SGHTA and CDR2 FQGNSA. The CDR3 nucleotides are TGTGCCAGCAGCTTATCGGGGTACACTGAAGCTTTCTTT. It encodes CASSLSGYTEAFF. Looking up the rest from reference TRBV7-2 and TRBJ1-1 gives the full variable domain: GAGVSQSPSNKVTEKGKDVELRCDPISGHTALYWYRQSLGQGLEFLIYFQGNSAPDKSGLPSDRFSAERTGGSVSTLTIQRTQQEDSAVYLCASSLSGYTEAFFGQGTRLTVV.

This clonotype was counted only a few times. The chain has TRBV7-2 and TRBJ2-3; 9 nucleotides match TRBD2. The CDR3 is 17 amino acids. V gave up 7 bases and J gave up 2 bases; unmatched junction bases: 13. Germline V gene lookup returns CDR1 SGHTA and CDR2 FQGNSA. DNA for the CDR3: TGTGCCAGCAACCTAGCGGGGCAACACCTAGACACAGATACGCAGTATTTT. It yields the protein CASNLAGQHLDTDTQYF.

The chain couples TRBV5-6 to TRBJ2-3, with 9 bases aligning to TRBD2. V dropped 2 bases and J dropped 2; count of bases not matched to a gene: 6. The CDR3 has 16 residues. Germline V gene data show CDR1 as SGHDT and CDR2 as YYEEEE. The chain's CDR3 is CASSFLTSGDTDTQYF. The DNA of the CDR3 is TGTGCCAGCAGCTTTCTGACTAGCGGAGACACAGATACGCAGTATTTT. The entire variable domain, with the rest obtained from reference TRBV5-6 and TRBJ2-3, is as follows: DAGVTQSPTHLIKTRGQQVTLRCSPKSGHDTVSWYQQALGQGPQFIFQYYEEEERQRGNFPDRFSGHQFPNYSSELNVNALLLGDSALYLCASSFLTSGDTDTQYFGPGTRLTVL.

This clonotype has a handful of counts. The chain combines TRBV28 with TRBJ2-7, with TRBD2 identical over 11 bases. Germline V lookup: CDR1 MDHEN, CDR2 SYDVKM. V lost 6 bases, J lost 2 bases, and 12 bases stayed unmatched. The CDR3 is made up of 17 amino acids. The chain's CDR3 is CASRTGGLLAGAYEQYV. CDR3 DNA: TGTGCCAGCAGGACAGGGGGTTTACTAGCGGGAGCCTACGAGCAGTACGTC.

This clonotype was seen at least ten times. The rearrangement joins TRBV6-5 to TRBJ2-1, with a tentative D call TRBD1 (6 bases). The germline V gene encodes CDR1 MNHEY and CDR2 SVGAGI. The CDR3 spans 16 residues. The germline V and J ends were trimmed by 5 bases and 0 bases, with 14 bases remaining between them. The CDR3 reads CASSQGTASSYNEQFF. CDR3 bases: TGTGCCAGCAGTCAGGGGACCGCGAGCTCCTACAATGAGCAGTTCTTC.

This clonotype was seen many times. The CDR3 bases are TGTGCCAGCAGTGATGGGACAGGGGGCGCCTATGGCTACACCTTC. Its translation is CASSDGTGGAYGYTF. The V call is TRBV25-1, the J call TRBJ1-2; 12 positions match TRBD1. The junction had 3 bases not matched to a gene; V was cut back by 3 bases and J by 4 bases. The CDR3 consists of 15 residues. In germline, CDR1 is MGHDK, CDR2 SYGVNS.

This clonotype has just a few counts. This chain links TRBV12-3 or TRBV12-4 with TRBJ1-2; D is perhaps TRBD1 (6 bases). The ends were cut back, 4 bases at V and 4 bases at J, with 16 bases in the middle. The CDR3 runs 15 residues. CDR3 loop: CASSSAGEGFYGYTF. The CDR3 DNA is TGTGCCAGCAGTTCCGCAGGGGAGGGCTTCTATGGCTACACCTTC.

DNA for the CDR3: TGTGCCAGCAGTGACTCCTATGCAGGGGGAGGAGAGACCCAGTACTTC. Translating it yields CASSDSYAGGGETQYF. The chain links TRBV9 to TRBJ2-5; perhaps TRBD1 as D (7 bases). Germline V gene lookup returns CDR1 SGDLS and CDR2 YYNGEE. This CDR3 spans 16 amino acids. Trimming cost V 5 bases and J 4 bases, with 21 bases left between them.

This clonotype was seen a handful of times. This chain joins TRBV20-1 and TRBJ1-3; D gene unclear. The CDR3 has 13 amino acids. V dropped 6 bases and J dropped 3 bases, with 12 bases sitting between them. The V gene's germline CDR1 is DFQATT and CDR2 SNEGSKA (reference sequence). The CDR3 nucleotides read TGCAGTGCCATAGGCGAAGGTGGAAACACCATATATTTT. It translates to CSAIGEGGNTIYF.

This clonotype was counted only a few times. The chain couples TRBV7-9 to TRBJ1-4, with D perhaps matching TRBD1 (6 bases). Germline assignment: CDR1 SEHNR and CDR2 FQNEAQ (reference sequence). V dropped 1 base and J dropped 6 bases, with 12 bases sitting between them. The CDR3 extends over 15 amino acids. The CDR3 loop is CASSLGRYRDEKLFF. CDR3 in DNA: TGTGCCAGCAGCTTAGGCCGCTACAGGGATGAAAAACTGTTTTTT.

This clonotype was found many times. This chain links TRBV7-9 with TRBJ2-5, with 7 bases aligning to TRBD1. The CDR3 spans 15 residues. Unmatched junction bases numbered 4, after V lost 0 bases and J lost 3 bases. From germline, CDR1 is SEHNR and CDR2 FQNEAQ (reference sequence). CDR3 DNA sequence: TGTGCCAGCAGCTTAGCGTTCGGGACAGAAGAGACCCAGTACTTC. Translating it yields CASSLAFGTEETQYF.